This TCR beta chain derives from a study of T-cell reconstitution after alpha-beta-depleted transplantation in children. CDR1 and CDR2 (germline): SQVTM, ANQGSEA. The CDR3 covers 13 residues. The germline V and J ends were trimmed by 2 bases and 0 bases, with 8 bases remaining between them. As it was prepared, the TCRbeta library received unique molecular identifiers. Each CDR3 protein is one row after TCRdb ran MiXCR on the PCR reads. The sample includes 450,000 to 600,000 distinct CDR3 sequences, approximately 20% of them seen just once. This clonotype was picked up many times. This clonotype was obtained from a human donor who donated a stem cell graft to a child with acute lymphoblastic leukemia. The source was PBMCs from the stem cell graft donor, collected from the stem cell graft. V and J are TRBV29-1 and TRBJ2-7; tentatively, D is TRBD2 (6 bases). This CDR3 is CSVELATSYEQYF. The CDR3, as DNA: TGCAGCGTTGAACTAGCGACCTCCTACGAGCAGTACTTC.